These 14 T cell receptor beta chains were all obtained from the same sample, sequenced in a study of blood T cells in healthy people across ages. A second PCR, run for roughly 7 to 12 cycles, used a sample-barcoded 5' primer plus a J-beta primer mix. TCRdb redid the calling of the 5' RACE reads with MiXCR, one entry per CDR3 protein. The repertoire holds about 680,000 distinct CDR3 sequences, with 49% as singletons. The sequenced sample was blood. The receptors stem from a woman aged 55-70 years in good health.

The chain recombines TRBV7-9 with TRBJ2-7, with TRBD2 as a possible D gene (6 bases). V shed 5 bases and J shed 7 bases, with 24 bases lying between them. The CDR3 sequence is 16 residues long. Germline CDR1 reads SEHNR; CDR2 reads FQNEAQ (reference sequence). The chain's CDR3 is CASSQIPGTPLNEQYF. As DNA, the CDR3 is TGTGCCAGCAGCCAAATACCCGGGACTCCCCTCAATGAGCAGTACTTC.

This clonotype was seen a handful of times. The chain combines TRBV20-1 with TRBJ1-5; D gene unclear. Germline V gives CDR1 DFQATT, CDR2 SNEGSKA (reference sequence). CDR3 size: 13 residues. V was pared by 1 base and J by 5 bases, with 9 bases between. The CDR3 here is CSARADFDQPQHF. For the CDR3, the DNA is TGCAGTGCTAGAGCGGACTTCGATCAGCCCCAGCATTTT.

The J gene is TRBJ1-2, the V gene TRBV12-3 or TRBV12-4; maybe TRBD1 (5 bases). V dropped 7 bases and J dropped 6 bases, with 12 bases sitting between them. The CDR3 sequence is 12 residues long. The CDR3 region has the DNA TGTGCCAGCAAAAGGGGTTACGATGGCTACACCTTC. It yields the protein CASKRGYDGYTF.

At least ten counts were recorded for this clonotype. The V call is TRBV5-1, the J call TRBJ2-3, with a possible D match to TRBD1 (6 bases). Germline CDR1 reads SGHRS; CDR2 reads YFSETQ. With 5 bases removed from V and 3 bases from J, the gap between germline ends came to 10 bases. CDR3 size: 13 residues. The CDR3, as DNA: TGCGCCAGCAGTCCACAGGGAACAGATACGCAGTATTTT. Translating gives CASSPQGTDTQYF. The variable domain in full, completed from reference TRBV5-1 and TRBJ2-3, reads KAGVTQTPRYLIKTRGQQVTLSCSPISGHRSVSWYQQTPGQGLQFLFEYFSETQRNKGNFPGRFSGRQFSNSRSEMNVSTLELGDSALYLCASSPQGTDTQYFGPGTRLTVL.

With regard to this clonotype: A much larger clone differs by one base, so this may be a read error. This chain connects TRBV15 to TRBJ2-7, with D unresolved. Germline V gives CDR1 LNHNV, CDR2 YYDKDF (reference sequence). V gave up 8 bases and J gave up 1 base, with 12 bases separating them. This CDR3 region has 13 residues. CDR3 in DNA: TGTGCCACCCCCGACGGAGTTTCCTACGAGCAGTACTTC. Residues: CATPDGVSYEQYF.

This clonotype was observed once. The CDR3 loop is CASSLAGGQGRYEQYF. The CDR3 DNA reads as TGTGCCAGCAGCTTAGCGGGGGGACAGGGGAGATACGAGCAGTACTTC. V gene TRBV7-2 combines with J gene TRBJ2-7, with 10 bases matching TRBD1. The length of the CDR3 is 16 residues. Germline values: CDR1 SGHTA, CDR2 FQGNSA. J gave up 4 bases and V 0 bases, and 6 bases lay outside the gene matches.

This sequence joins TRBV28 and TRBJ2-3; D assignment may be TRBD1 or TRBD2 (5 bases each). Germline lookup yields CDR1 MDHEN and CDR2 SYDVKM. The V gene lost 2 bases and the J gene lost 2 bases, with 11 bases spanning the gap. The CDR3 runs to 15 residues. The CDR3 here is CASSLEGHNTDTQYF. CDR3 bases: TGTGCCAGCAGTTTAGAGGGGCACAACACAGATACGCAGTATTTT.

Worth noting for this clonotype: Being one base from a much bigger clone, this may be a read error. The gene calls are TRBV29-1 and TRBJ2-5; tentative D call: TRBD2 (6 bases). CDR3 length: 14 amino acids. Germline lookup yields CDR1 SQVTM and CDR2 ANQGSEA. Trimming removed 4 bases at V and 11 bases at J, with 23 bases between. Here the CDR3 reads CSVAGDGSYNEQYF. The CDR3 nucleotides read TGCAGCGTTGCGGGGGACGGCTCCTACAATGAGCAGTACTTC.

The V and J genes are TRBV7-9 and TRBJ2-3; 7 bases agree with TRBD2. The trim removed 5 bases at V and 2 bases at J, leaving 10 bases unmatched. There are 16 residues in the CDR3. Germline V gene lookup returns CDR1 SEHNR and CDR2 FQNEAQ (reference sequence). CDR3 nucleotide sequence: TGTGCCAGCAGCCCAAGACCCGGGACTACCACAGATACGCAGTATTTT. This encodes CASSPRPGTTTDTQYF.

The chain uses TRBV2 and TRBJ1-2; possibly TRBD1 for D (5 bases). The CDR3 length is 17 residues. Germline CDR1 reads SNHLY; CDR2 reads FYNNEI. With 6 bases removed from V and 3 bases from J, the gap between germline ends came to 23 bases. CDR3 region: CASRGTPGPRVDYGYTF. CDR3 DNA sequence: TGTGCCAGCAGGGGGACCCCCGGTCCTAGAGTGGACTATGGCTACACCTTC.

This clonotype occurred a few times. This chain uses TRBV4-2 with TRBJ1-1; 11 bases agree with TRBD1. Trimming at V came to 1 base and at J to 0 bases, leaving 1 base not matched to a gene. CDR1 and CDR2 from the germline V gene are LGHNA and YNFKEQ. There are 16 residues in the CDR3. The CDR3 DNA reads as TGTGCCAGCAGCCAAGGGGACAGGGGGTTGAACACTGAAGCTTTCTTT. Its protein is CASSQGDRGLNTEAFF.

The CDR3 loop is CASSLGGAGEYNEQFF. DNA for the CDR3: TGTGCCAGCAGTTTAGGCGGGGCGGGGGAATACAATGAGCAGTTCTTC. The rearrangement joins TRBV27 to TRBJ2-1, with 7 bases aligning to TRBD2. CDR3 length equals 16 residues. Trimming at V came to 2 bases and at J to 4 bases, leaving 8 bases not matched to a gene. CDR1 MNHEY and CDR2 SMNVEV come from the germline V gene (reference sequence).

This clonotype was counted only a few times. CDR3 sequence reads: CSVEVPHRRETQYF. In DNA, the CDR3 is TGCAGCGTTGAAGTGCCACACCGACGGGAGACCCAGTACTTC. The rearrangement joins TRBV29-1 to TRBJ2-5; D remains ambiguous. Trimming took off 1 base at V and 5 bases at J, with 14 bases between the two ends. In germline, CDR1 is SQVTM, CDR2 ANQGSEA. The CDR3 totals 14 residues.

This clonotype was detected a few times. The gene calls are TRBV5-1 and TRBJ2-5, with D perhaps matching TRBD1 (5 bases). CDR1 is SGHRS and CDR2 is YFSETQ in the germline V gene. Between the trimmed V and J ends, which lost 0 bases and 4 bases, there was a span of 13 bases. The CDR3 consists of 15 residues. CDR3 DNA sequence: TGCGCCAGCAGCTTGGATCCAGGGTTTATAGAGACCCAGTACTTC. Translated: CASSLDPGFIETQYF.